This T cell receptor beta chain appears in the sequencing data of a study of blood T cells in healthy people across ages. Ten or more counts support this clonotype. No antigen is known for it. For the second PCR, which ran for roughly 6 to 12 cycles, a sample-barcoded 5' primer and a J-beta primer mix were used. TCRdb processed the 5' RACE reads anew with MiXCR; each CDR3 protein has one entry. The sample includes fewer than 900,000 distinct CDR3 sequences, around 40% seen only once; the top ten take around a fifth. Study results and limitations: When one million T cells were used, diversity estimates were thought to be underestimates. Because donor CMV status was unknown, expanded clonotype changes were possibly confounded. Getting older went along with TCR beta diversity per million T cells dropping roughly linearly.

This sequence originates from a woman aged 55-70 years in good health. The sample was blood.

CDR3 nucleotides: TGTGCCATCAGTGAGCTTGGGACGGCGGTGGGTATCTCAGATACGCAGTATTTT. Protein: CAISELGTAVGISDTQYF. The chain links TRBV10-3 to TRBJ2-3; D possibly uses TRBD1 or TRBD2 (5 bases each). Germline V gene sequence: CDR1 ENHRY, CDR2 SYGVKD. Deletions cut 2 bases from V and 4 bases from J, with 22 bases between. CDR3 length equals 18 residues.